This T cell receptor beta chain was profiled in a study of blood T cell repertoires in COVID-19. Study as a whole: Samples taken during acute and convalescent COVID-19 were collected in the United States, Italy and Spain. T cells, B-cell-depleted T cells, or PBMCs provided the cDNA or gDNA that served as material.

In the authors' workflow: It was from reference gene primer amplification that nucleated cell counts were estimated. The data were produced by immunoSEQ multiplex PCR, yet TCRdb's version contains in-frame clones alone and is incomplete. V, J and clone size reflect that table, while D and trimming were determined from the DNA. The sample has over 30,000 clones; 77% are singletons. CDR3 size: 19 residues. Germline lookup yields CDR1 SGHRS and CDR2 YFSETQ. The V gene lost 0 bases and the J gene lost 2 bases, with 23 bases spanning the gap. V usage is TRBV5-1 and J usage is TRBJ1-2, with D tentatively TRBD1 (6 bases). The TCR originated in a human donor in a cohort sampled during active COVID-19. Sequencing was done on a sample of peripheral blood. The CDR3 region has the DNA TGCGCCAGCAGCTTGGCCGGCGGGGCGGGGGGGCGCCTCAACTATGGCTACACCTTC. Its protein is CASSLAGGAGGRLNYGYTF.